The source of this T cell receptor beta chain is a study of blood T cell repertoires in COVID-19. The table came from immunoSEQ multiplex PCR; TCRdb's copy has only in-frame clones and leaves some out. The sample consists of about 300,000 clones, 87% of them appearing once. Donors in Cohort 3 who had recovered were those with two negative PCRs, healthcare professional clearance, or resolution of their symptoms. This receptor was obtained from a woman in her twenties or thirties who had recovered from COVID-19. Sequenced sample: PBMCs or T cells enriched from blood (not recorded which).

The CDR3 is CASSLGGTGANEKLFF. The CDR3 DNA reads TGTGCCAGCAGCTTAGGAGGGACAGGAGCTAATGAAAAACTGTTTTTT. The chain recombines TRBV13 with TRBJ1-4; 8 bases line up with TRBD1. Trimming cost V 0 bases and J 3 bases; bases outside gene matches: 3. This CDR3 has 16 residues. The germline CDR1 and CDR2 sequences are PRHDT and FYEKMQ (reference sequence).